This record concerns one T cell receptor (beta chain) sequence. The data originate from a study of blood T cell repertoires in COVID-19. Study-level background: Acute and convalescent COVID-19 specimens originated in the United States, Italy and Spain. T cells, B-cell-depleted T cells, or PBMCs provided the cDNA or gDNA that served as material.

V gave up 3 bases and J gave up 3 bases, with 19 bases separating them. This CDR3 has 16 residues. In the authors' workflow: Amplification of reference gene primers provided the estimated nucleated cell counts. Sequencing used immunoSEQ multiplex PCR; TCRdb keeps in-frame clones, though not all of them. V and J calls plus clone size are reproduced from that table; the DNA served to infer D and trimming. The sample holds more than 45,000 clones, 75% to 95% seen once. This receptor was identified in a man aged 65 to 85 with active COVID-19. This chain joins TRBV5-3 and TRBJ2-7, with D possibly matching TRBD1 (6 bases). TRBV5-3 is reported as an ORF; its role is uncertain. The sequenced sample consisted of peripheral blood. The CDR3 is CARSYKMAGTNYEQYF. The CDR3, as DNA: TGTGCCAGAAGCTACAAGATGGCCGGGACAAACTACGAGCAGTACTTC.